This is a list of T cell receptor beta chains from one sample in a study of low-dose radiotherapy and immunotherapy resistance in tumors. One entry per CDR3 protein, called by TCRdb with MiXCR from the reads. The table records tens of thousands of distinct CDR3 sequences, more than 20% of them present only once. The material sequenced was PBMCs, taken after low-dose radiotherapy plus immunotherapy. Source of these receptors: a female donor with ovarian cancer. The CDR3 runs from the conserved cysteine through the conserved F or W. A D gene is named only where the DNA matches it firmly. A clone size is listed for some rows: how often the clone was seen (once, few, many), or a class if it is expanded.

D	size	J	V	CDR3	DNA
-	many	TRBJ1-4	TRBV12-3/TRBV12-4	CASSFGGTAYEKLFF	TGTGCCAGCAGTTTCGGAGGGACGGCCTATGAAAAACTGTTTTTT
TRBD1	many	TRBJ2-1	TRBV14	CASSLDRGAYNEQFF	TGTGCCAGCAGTTTAGACAGGGGAGCCTACAATGAGCAGTTCTTC
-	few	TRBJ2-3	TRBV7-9	CASRRRWGWARADTQYF	TGTGCCAGCAGACGACGGTGGGGCTGGGCAAGGGCAGATACGCAGTATTTT
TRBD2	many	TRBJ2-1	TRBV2	CASRFGRGVYNEQFF	TGTGCCAGTCGGTTTGGGCGGGGGGTTTACAATGAGCAGTTCTTC
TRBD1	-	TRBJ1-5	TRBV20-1	CSAMLPDRENQPQHF	TGCAGTGCTATGCTACCCGACAGGGAGAATCAGCCCCAGCATTTT
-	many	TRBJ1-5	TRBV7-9	CASSLALQPQHF	TGTGCCAGCAGCTTAGCTCTCCAGCCCCAGCATTTT
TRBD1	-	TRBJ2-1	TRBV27	CASSFVTGVHNEQFF	TGTGCCAGCAGTTTTGTGACAGGGGTCCACAATGAGCAGTTCTTC
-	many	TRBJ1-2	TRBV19	CASRTTGANYGYTF	TGTGCCAGTAGGACGACAGGAGCTAACTATGGCTACACCTTC
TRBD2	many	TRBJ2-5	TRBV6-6	CASSLRLAGGPSEETQYF	TGTGCCAGCAGCCTCCGACTAGCGGGGGGGCCTAGTGAAGAGACCCAGTACTTC
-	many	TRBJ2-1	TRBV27	CASSPDTLTPYNEQFF	TGTGCCAGCAGCCCTGACACTTTGACACCATACAATGAGCAGTTCTTC
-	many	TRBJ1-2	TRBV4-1	CASSQAGSNYGYTF	TGCGCCAGCAGCCAAGCAGGGTCTAACTATGGCTACACCTTC
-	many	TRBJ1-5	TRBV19	CASSISREGNQPQHF	TGTGCCAGTAGTATTAGCAGGGAGGGCAATCAGCCCCAGCATTTT
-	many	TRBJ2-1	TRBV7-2	CASSQNHNSQFF	TGTGCCAGCAGCCAGAATCACAACTCGCAGTTCTTC
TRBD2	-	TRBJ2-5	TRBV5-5	CASRFEAGWETQYF	TGTGCCAGCAGGTTTGAAGCGGGATGGGAGACCCAGTACTTC
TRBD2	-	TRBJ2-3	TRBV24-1	CATSPLGSGSGGDTQYF	TGTGCCACCAGCCCCCTCGGGAGCGGGAGCGGGGGAGATACGCAGTATTTT
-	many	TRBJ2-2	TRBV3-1	CASRPRGDTGELFF	TGTGCCAGCAGACCCCGGGGCGACACCGGGGAGCTGTTTTTT
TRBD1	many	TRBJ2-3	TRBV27	CASSFNRGVDTQYF	TGTGCCAGCAGTTTTAACAGGGGTGTAGATACGCAGTATTTT
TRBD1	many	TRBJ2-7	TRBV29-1	CSGMTGPAFYEQYF	TGCAGCGGGATGACAGGGCCGGCTTTCTACGAGCAGTACTTC
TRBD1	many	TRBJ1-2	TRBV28	CASKTTGGHYGYTF	TGTGCCAGCAAAACGACAGGGGGCCACTATGGCTACACCTTC
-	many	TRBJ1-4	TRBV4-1	CASSQDGGSLPEKLFF	TGCGCCAGCAGCCAAGATGGGGGGTCCCTCCCCGAAAAACTGTTTTTT
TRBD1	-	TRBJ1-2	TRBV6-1	CASSAPGQIYGYTF	TGTGCCAGCAGCGCGCCGGGACAGATATATGGCTACACCTTC
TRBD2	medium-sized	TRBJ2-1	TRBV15	CATQPTSGRASSYNEQFF	TGTGCCACCCAACCGACTAGCGGGAGGGCCAGCTCCTACAATGAGCAGTTCTTC
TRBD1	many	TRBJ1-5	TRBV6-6	CASSYSDRDNQPQHF	TGTGCCAGCAGTTACTCCGACAGGGACAATCAGCCCCAGCATTTT
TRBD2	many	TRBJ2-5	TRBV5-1	CASRRGGGLAGVEGETQYF	TGCGCCAGCAGACGGGGTGGAGGACTAGCGGGAGTTGAGGGAGAGACCCAGTACTTC
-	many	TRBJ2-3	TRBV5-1	CASSSNTDTQYF	TGCGCCAGCAGCTCGAACACAGATACGCAGTATTTT
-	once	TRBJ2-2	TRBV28	CASSYLKSGNTGELFF	TGTGCCAGCAGCTACCTAAAGAGCGGGAACACCGGGGAGCTGTTTTTT
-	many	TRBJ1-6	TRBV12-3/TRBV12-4	CASSLDAGINSPLHF	TGTGCCAGCAGTTTAGATGCGGGGATCAATTCACCCCTCCACTTT
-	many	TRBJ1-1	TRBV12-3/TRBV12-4	CASSSRTRTEAFF	TGTGCCAGCAGTTCGAGGACTCGCACTGAAGCTTTCTTT
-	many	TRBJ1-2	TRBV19	CASSKQDTPLYGYTF	TGTGCCAGTAGTAAACAGGATACCCCACTCTATGGCTACACCTTC
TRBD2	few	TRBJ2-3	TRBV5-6	CASSFSGRADTQYF	TGTGCCAGCAGCTTTAGCGGGAGGGCAGATACGCAGTATTTT
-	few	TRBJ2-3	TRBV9	CASSVVSSVGTDTQYF	TGTGCCAGCAGCGTAGTATCTAGCGTGGGCACAGATACGCAGTATTTT
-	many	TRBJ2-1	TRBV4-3	CASSQDRAERYNEQFF	TGCGCCAGCAGCCAAGATCGTGCGGAAAGATACAATGAGCAGTTCTTC
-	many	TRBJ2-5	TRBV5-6	CASSGFQETQYF	TGTGCCAGCAGCGGATTCCAAGAGACCCAGTACTTC
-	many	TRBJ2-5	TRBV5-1	CASSFAAVQETQYF	TGTGCCAGCAGCTTTGCAGCGGTCCAAGAGACCCAGTACTTC
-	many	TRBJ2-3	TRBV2	CAILGWVHPHF	TGTGCCATCCTGGGGTGGGTTCACCCCCATTTT
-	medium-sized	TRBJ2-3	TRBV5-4	CASSAGQTNTDTQYF	TGTGCCAGCAGCGCGGGACAGACTAACACAGATACGCAGTATTTT
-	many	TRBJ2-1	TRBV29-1	CSVADTTEQFF	TGCAGCGTCGCCGACACGACCGAGCAGTTCTTC
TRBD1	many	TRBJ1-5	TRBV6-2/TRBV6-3	CASTGQGSNQPQHF	TGTGCCAGCACGGGACAGGGAAGCAATCAGCCCCAGCATTTT
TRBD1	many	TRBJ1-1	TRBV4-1	CASSPTGGNTEAFF	TGTGCCAGCAGCCCGACAGGGGGGAACACTGAAGCTTTCTTT
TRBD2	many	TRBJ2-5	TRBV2	CASSGTSGRAAETQYF	TGTGCCAGCAGTGGTACTAGCGGGAGGGCAGCAGAGACCCAGTACTTC
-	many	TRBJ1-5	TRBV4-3	CASSQDGRGASNQPQHF	TGCGCCAGCAGCCAAGATGGTAGGGGGGCTAGCAATCAGCCCCAGCATTTT
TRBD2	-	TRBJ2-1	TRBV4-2	CASSQETSGHLSYNEQFF	TGTGCCAGCAGCCAAGAAACTAGCGGGCACCTCTCCTACAATGAGCAGTTCTTC
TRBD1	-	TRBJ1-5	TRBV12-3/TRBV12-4	CASSKNTGGSSNQPQHF	TGTGCCAGCAGCAAAAATACAGGGGGCTCGAGCAATCAGCCCCAGCATTTT
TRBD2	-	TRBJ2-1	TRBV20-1	CSARSWWRGRNEQFF	TGCAGTGCTAGATCGTGGTGGCGCGGGAGAAATGAGCAGTTCTTC
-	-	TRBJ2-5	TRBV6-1	CASSRERQETQYF	TGTGCCAGCAGTAGAGAAAGGCAAGAGACCCAGTACTTC
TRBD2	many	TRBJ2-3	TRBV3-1	CASSQDASGGRPFTQYF	TGTGCCAGCAGCCAAGATGCTAGCGGGGGGCGACCCTTTACGCAGTATTTT
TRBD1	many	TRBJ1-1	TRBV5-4	CASSSVGQGFRNTEAFF	TGTGCCAGCAGCTCGGTCGGACAGGGTTTCAGGAACACTGAAGCTTTCTTT
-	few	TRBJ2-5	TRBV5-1	CASSLVHNQETQYF	TGCGCCAGCAGCTTGGTTCACAACCAAGAGACCCAGTACTTC
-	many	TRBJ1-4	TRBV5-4	CASSLGGRSNEKLFF	TGTGCCAGCAGCTTGGGAGGGAGGTCGAATGAAAAACTGTTTTTT
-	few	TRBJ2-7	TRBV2	CASSGPRRMTEQYF	TGTGCCAGCAGTGGACCCAGGAGGATGACCGAGCAGTACTTC
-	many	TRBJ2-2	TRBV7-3	CASSLKDGELFF	TGTGCCAGCAGCTTAAAGGACGGGGAGCTGTTTTTT
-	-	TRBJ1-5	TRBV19	CASRSGPGLNQPQHF	TGTGCCAGCCGTAGTGGCCCAGGGTTGAATCAGCCCCAGCATTTT
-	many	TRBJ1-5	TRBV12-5	CASGLGFLGPQHF	TGTGCTAGTGGTTTGGGTTTTCTTGGACCCCAGCATTTT
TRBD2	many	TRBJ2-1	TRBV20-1	CSARGGGNEQFF	TGCAGTGCTAGAGGGGGGGGGAATGAGCAGTTCTTC
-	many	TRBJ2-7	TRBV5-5	CASSLDRAHEQYF	TGTGCCAGCAGCTTGGACAGGGCCCACGAGCAGTACTTC
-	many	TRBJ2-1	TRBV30	CAWRSLGGEQFF	TGTGCCTGGAGGAGTCTCGGTGGTGAGCAGTTCTTC
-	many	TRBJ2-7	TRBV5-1	CASSLDGAGEQYF	TGCGCCAGCAGCTTGGATGGGGCCGGGGAGCAGTACTTC
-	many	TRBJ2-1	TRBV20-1	CSASGIGGYNEQFF	TGCAGTGCTAGTGGGATTGGGGGTTACAATGAGCAGTTCTTC
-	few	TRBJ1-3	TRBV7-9	CASSSTSLAGNTIYF	TGTGCCAGCAGCTCAACATCATTAGCTGGAAACACCATATATTTT
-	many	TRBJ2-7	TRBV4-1	CASSQPRQGYEQYF	TGCGCCAGCAGCCAACCCCGGCAGGGGTACGAGCAGTACTTC